The rows below give T cell receptor beta chains drawn from one sample of a study of identical twins' blood T cells. One entry per CDR3 protein, called by TCRdb with MiXCR from the 5' RACE reads. The sample lists about 370,000 distinct CDR3 sequences, over 25% occurring once. The sequenced material came from PBMCs. The receptors were sampled from a woman between 18 and 55 years old in good health. Both conserved end residues are part of each CDR3. Fields, in order: J gene, V gene, CDR3 protein.

J: TRBJ1-1
V: TRBV19
CDR3: CASSKGQPVRGTEAFF

J: TRBJ1-2
V: TRBV12-3/TRBV12-4
CDR3: CASSKLLTGGDGYTF

J: TRBJ1-1
V: TRBV3-1
CDR3: CASSQGTGRAEAFF

J: TRBJ2-3
V: TRBV7-2
CDR3: CASSLRGPSTDTQYF

J: TRBJ2-7
V: TRBV20-1
CDR3: CSARVRYPYEQYF

J: TRBJ1-1
V: TRBV2
CDR3: CASRQDINTEAFF

J: TRBJ1-6
V: TRBV2
CDR3: CASSEVHANSPLHF

J: TRBJ2-1
V: TRBV20-1
CDR3: CSARTSGRSYNEQFF

J: TRBJ1-1
V: TRBV7-9
CDR3: CASSSPGGDTEAFF

J: TRBJ1-1
V: TRBV7-9
CDR3: CASSLEISGTVKTEAFF

J: TRBJ1-5
V: TRBV19
CDR3: CASSMGLTLLQPQHF

J: TRBJ2-3
V: TRBV7-9
CDR3: CASNRQQGDTDTQYF

J: TRBJ2-7
V: TRBV12-3/TRBV12-4
CDR3: CASTPGQGFYEQYF

J: TRBJ2-2
V: TRBV27
CDR3: CASSLILAVNTGELFF

J: TRBJ1-1
V: TRBV29-1
CDR3: CSVGAGVDTEAFF

J: TRBJ2-2
V: TRBV21-1
CDR3: CASSKRQGKRGELFF

J: TRBJ2-2
V: TRBV5-1
CDR3: CASSVTRGLAWPGELFF

J: TRBJ1-1
V: TRBV30
CDR3: CAWSVRGPPAAFF

J: TRBJ1-4
V: TRBV20-1
CDR3: CSALMDATNEKLFF

J: TRBJ2-2
V: TRBV6-4
CDR3: CASSDSGTGPTGELFF

J: TRBJ1-1
V: TRBV6-5
CDR3: CASSYSSSILNTEAFF

J: TRBJ2-1
V: TRBV9
CDR3: CASSVPRRGPYNEQFF

J: TRBJ1-2
V: TRBV6-1
CDR3: CASSGQISPLDYTF

J: TRBJ1-4
V: TRBV28
CDR3: CASRSRTGATNEKLFF

J: TRBJ2-7
V: TRBV7-8
CDR3: CASSLVGGWGGEQYF

J: TRBJ2-3
V: TRBV11-2
CDR3: CASSDNTDTQYF

J: TRBJ1-2
V: TRBV12-3/TRBV12-4
CDR3: CASSLHVDYGYTF

J: TRBJ1-2
V: TRBV20-1
CDR3: CSASTGRVANYGYTF

J: TRBJ2-7
V: TRBV12-2
CDR3: CASRFLPGAGGASYEQYF

J: TRBJ1-4
V: TRBV20-1
CDR3: CSATASEGVIFEELFF

J: TRBJ1-6
V: TRBV28
CDR3: CASTRRVSYNSPLHF

J: TRBJ1-5
V: TRBV20-1
CDR3: CSAAGPFQPQHF

J: TRBJ1-2
V: TRBV20-1
CDR3: CSAEGGANYGYTF

J: TRBJ1-5
V: TRBV2
CDR3: CASSLTGRSNQPQHF

J: TRBJ1-6
V: TRBV5-1
CDR3: CASSTMGGRDSPLHF

J: TRBJ2-3
V: TRBV7-2
CDR3: CASSFSGFTDTQYF

J: TRBJ2-2
V: TRBV12-5
CDR3: CASGWVSGVPNTGELFF

J: TRBJ1-4
V: TRBV5-1
CDR3: CASSSGTGGEKLFF

J: TRBJ2-7
V: TRBV20-1
CDR3: CSARDMEGRAYEQYF

J: TRBJ1-4
V: TRBV12-3/TRBV12-4
CDR3: CASSLTVSHEKLFF

J: TRBJ2-1
V: TRBV5-1
CDR3: CASSFLDRGGEQFF

J: TRBJ2-1
V: TRBV11-2
CDR3: CASSPTLGHNEQFF

J: TRBJ2-1
V: TRBV20-1
CDR3: CSARDINVWDRGSLEQFF

J: TRBJ1-2
V: TRBV6-5
CDR3: CASSRDRIYGYTF